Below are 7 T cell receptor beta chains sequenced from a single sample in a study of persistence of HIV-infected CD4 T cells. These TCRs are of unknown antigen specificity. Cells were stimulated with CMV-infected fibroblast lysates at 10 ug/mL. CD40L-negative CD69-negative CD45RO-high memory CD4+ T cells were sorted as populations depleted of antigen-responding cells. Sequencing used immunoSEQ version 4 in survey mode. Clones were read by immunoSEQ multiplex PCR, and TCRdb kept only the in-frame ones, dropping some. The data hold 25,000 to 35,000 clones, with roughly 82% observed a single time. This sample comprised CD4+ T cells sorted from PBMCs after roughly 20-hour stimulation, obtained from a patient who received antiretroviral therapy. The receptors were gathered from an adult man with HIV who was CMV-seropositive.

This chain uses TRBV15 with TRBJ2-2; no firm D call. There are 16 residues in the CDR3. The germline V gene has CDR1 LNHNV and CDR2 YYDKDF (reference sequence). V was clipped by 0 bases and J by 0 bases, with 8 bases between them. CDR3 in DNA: TGTGCCACCAGCAGAGATAGACGGGCGAACACCGGGGAGCTGTTTTTT. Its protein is CATSRDRRANTGELFF. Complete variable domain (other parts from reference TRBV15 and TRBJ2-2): DAMVIQNPRYQVTQFGKPVTLSCSQTLNHNVMYWYQQKSSQAPKLLFHYYDKDFNNEADTPDNFQSRRPNTSFCFLDIRSPGLGDTAMYLCATSRDRRANTGELFFGEGSRLTVL.

CDR3 region: CASSPFRTGTGNEQYF. In nucleotides, the CDR3 is TGTGCCAGCAGCCCTTTCAGAACCGGGACAGGGAACGAGCAGTACTTC. The chain employs TRBV7-8 and TRBJ2-7; 9 bases line up with TRBD1. This CDR3 region has 16 residues. The junction had 13 bases not matched to a gene; V was cut back by 5 bases and J by 5 bases. Germline CDR1 SGHVS, CDR2 FQNEAQ.

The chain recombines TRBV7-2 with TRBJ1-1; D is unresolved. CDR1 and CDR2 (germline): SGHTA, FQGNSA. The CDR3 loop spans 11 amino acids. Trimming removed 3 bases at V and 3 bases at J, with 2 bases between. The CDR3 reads CASSLDTEAFF. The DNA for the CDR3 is TGTGCCAGCAGCTTGGACACTGAAGCTTTCTTT.

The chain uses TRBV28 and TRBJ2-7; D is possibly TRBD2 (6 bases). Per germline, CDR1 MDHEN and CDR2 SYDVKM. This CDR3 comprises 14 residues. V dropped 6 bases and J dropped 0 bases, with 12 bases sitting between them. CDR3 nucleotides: TGTGCCAGCAGAGTAGACGGGAGCTCCTACGAGCAGTACTTC. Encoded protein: CASRVDGSSYEQYF.

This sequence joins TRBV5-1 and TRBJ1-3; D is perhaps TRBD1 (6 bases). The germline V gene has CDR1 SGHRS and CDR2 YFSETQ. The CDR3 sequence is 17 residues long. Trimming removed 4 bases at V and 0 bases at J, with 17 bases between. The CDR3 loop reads CASSSQQGGSSGNTIYF. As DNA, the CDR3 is TGCGCCAGCAGCAGCCAACAGGGAGGGAGCTCTGGAAACACCATATATTTT.

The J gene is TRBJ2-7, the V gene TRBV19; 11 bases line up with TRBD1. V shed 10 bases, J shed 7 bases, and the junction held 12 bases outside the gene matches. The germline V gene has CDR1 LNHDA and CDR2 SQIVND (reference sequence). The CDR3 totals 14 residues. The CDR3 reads CATSPGTGGWEQYF. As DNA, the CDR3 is TGTGCCACCTCGCCCGGGACAGGGGGTTGGGAGCAGTACTTC.

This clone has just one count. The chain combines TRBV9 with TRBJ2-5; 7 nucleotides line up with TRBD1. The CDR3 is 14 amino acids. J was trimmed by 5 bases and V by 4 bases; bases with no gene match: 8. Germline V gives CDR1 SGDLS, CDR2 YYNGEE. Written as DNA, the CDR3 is TGTGCCAGCAGCCCCAGGACAGGAGGTGAGACCCAGTACTTC. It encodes CASSPRTGGETQYF.